Listed below are T cell receptor beta chains from one sample, sequenced in a study of blood T cell repertoires in COVID-19. Measured with immunoSEQ multiplex PCR; TCRdb has only the in-frame clones, and not every one. Among fewer than 400,000 clones listed, 85% were seen once. Sequencing input: peripheral blood. The receptors originated from a woman younger than 35 with acute or convalescent COVID-19. Each CDR3 is given with its conserved first and last residue. Fields, in order: CDR3 length, clone size, D gene, V gene, J gene, CDR3 protein, CDR3 DNA. A D gene is named only where the DNA matches it firmly. The size of a clone is reported for some rows only, either as once, few or many, or as a class for expanded clones.

16	NA	NA	TRBV9	TRBJ2-1	CASSRNRGLAYNEQFF	TGTGCCAGCAGCCGTAACCGCGGGCTTGCCTACAATGAGCAGTTCTTC
16	NA	NA	TRBV5-1	TRBJ2-3	CASSFGGPPNIGTQYF	TGCGCCAGCAGCTTTGGGGGCCCCCCTAATATTGGTACGCAGTATTTT
16	NA	NA	TRBV21-1	TRBJ1-6	CASSKVLSGRGSPLHF	TGTGCCAGCAGCAAAGTTCTATCGGGCAGGGGATCACCCCTCCACTTT
13	NA	NA	TRBV5-8	TRBJ2-5	CASSRESGETQYF	TGTGCCAGCAGCCGGGAGTCGGGAGAGACCCAGTACTTC
16	NA	NA	TRBV18	TRBJ2-2	CASSPPEWVNTGELFF	TGTGCCAGCTCACCACCGGAGTGGGTTAACACCGGGGAGCTGTTTTTT
15	once	TRBD1	TRBV19	TRBJ2-1	CASSIAGTEYNEQFF	TGTGCCAGTAGTATAGCAGGGACAGAGTACAATGAGCAGTTCTTC
14	NA	NA	TRBV3-1/TRBV3-2	TRBJ1-4	CASSQAGWGEKLFF	TGTGCCAGCAGCCAAGCTGGGTGGGGCGAAAAACTGTTTTTT
14	NA	TRBD1	TRBV18	TRBJ2-7	CASRTGASGYEQYF	TGTGCCAGCCGGACAGGGGCAAGCGGCTACGAGCAGTACTTC
18	once	TRBD1	TRBV7-3	TRBJ2-6	CASSSGQGSPLGANVLTF	TGTGCCAGCAGCTCCGGACAGGGTTCGCCTCTGGGGGCCAACGTCCTGACTTTC
15	few	NA	TRBV14	TRBJ1-6	CASSQGTAGGSPLHF	TGTGCCAGCAGCCAAGGGACCGCGGGAGGATCACCCCTCCACTTT
18	NA	TRBD2	TRBV3-1/TRBV3-2	TRBJ2-1	CASSSTRGTSGSKGEQFF	TGTGCCAGCAGCTCCACCCGAGGGACTAGCGGGAGTAAAGGTGAGCAGTTCTTC
18	NA	NA	TRBV27	TRBJ1-4	CASSPLSPGGGENEKLFF	TGTGCCAGCAGTCCCTTATCCCCCGGTGGGGGGGAAAATGAAAAACTGTTTTTT
14	NA	NA	TRBV19	TRBJ2-3	CASSSRLYTDTQYF	TGTGCCAGTAGTTCGAGACTGTACACAGATACGCAGTATTTT
10	NA	NA	TRBV20-1	TRBJ2-5	CSATRGIQYF	TGCAGTGCTACGAGGGGGATACAGTACTTC
11	NA	NA	TRBV13	TRBJ2-4	CASSLGTEEYF	TGTGCCAGCAGCTTAGGGACTGAGGAGTACTTC
16	NA	NA	TRBV7-9	TRBJ1-2	CASSREQGIDNKGYTF	TGTGCCAGCAGCCGAGAACAGGGTATCGATAATAAGGGCTACACCTTC
14	few	TRBD1	TRBV29-1	TRBJ2-1	CSVAWAGGNNEQFF	TGCAGCGTTGCTTGGGCAGGGGGTAATAATGAGCAGTTCTTC
13	NA	NA	TRBV11-2	TRBJ1-1	CASSLNGNILAFF	TGTGCCAGCAGCTTAAATGGCAATATCCTTGCTTTCTTT
12	NA	NA	TRBV6-5	TRBJ1-1	CASNPLDTEAFF	TGTGCCAGCAATCCTTTGGACACAGAAGCTTTCTTT
15	NA	NA	TRBV4-2	TRBJ1-3	CASSQDGREEDTIYF	TGTGCCAGCAGCCAAGATGGCAGGGAAGAGGACACCATATATTTT
14	NA	NA	TRBV30	TRBJ2-5	CAWSVVRSGETQYF	TGTGCCTGGAGTGTAGTAAGGTCGGGGGAGACCCAGTACTTC
13	NA	NA	TRBV28	TRBJ2-1	CASHRSSYNEQFF	TGTGCCAGTCACAGGAGCTCCTACAATGAGCAGTTCTTC
13	NA	NA	TRBV24-1	TRBJ2-5	CATSGGGKETQYF	TGTGCCACCAGTGGTGGCGGAAAAGAGACCCAGTACTTC
16	NA	NA	TRBV5-1	TRBJ1-1	CASSLAGYETNTEAFF	TGCGCCAGCAGCTTGGCAGGATACGAAACGAACACTGAAGCTTTCTTT
16	once	NA	TRBV6-1	TRBJ2-6	CASSEEAGPGANVLTF	TGTGCCAGCAGTGAAGAAGCAGGGCCCGGGGCCAACGTCCTGACTTTC
17	NA	TRBD1	TRBV19	TRBJ2-5	CASSSTPGQGARETQYF	TGTGCCAGTAGTTCCACCCCGGGACAGGGGGCGAGGGAGACCCAGTACTTC
13	NA	NA	TRBV30	TRBJ1-6	CARRAGMDSPLHF	TGTGCCCGCAGGGCGGGAATGGATTCACCCCTCCACTTT
14	NA	NA	TRBV11-2	TRBJ1-2	CASSPKTVYYGYTF	TGTGCCAGCAGCCCGAAGACAGTGTACTATGGCTACACCTTC
14	NA	NA	TRBV12-5	TRBJ1-2	CASGLPPTGPSYTF	TGTGCTAGTGGTTTGCCACCGACAGGCCCTAGCTACACCTTC
16	NA	TRBD1	TRBV28	TRBJ2-7	CASSPSGDRVPYEQYF	TGTGCCAGCAGCCCCTCGGGGGACAGGGTTCCCTACGAGCAGTACTTC
12	NA	NA	TRBV24-1	TRBJ2-3	CATNQGGDTQYF	TGTGCCACTAACCAGGGGGGAGATACGCAGTATTTT
14	once	TRBD1	TRBV11-2	TRBJ1-2	CASSLGQGNYGYTF	TGTGCCAGCAGCCTAGGACAGGGGAACTATGGCTACACCTTC
18	NA	TRBD2	TRBV7-9	TRBJ2-3	CASSTDPGLAGGPNTQYF	TGTGCCAGCAGCACGGACCCGGGACTAGCGGGGGGGCCGAATACGCAGTATTTT
14	NA	TRBD1	TRBV5-5	TRBJ2-7	CASSLGQGEDEQYF	TGTGCCAGCAGCTTGGGACAGGGGGAAGACGAGCAGTACTTC
16	NA	NA	TRBV5-4	TRBJ1-1	CASSLEGATGWTEAFF	TGTGCCAGCAGCTTGGAAGGGGCGACTGGGTGGACTGAAGCTTTCTTT
16	NA	NA	TRBV3-1/TRBV3-2	TRBJ1-6	CASSQGTGSRYSPLHF	TGTGCCAGCAGCCAAGGAACAGGGTCGAGATACTCACCCCTCCACTTT
15	once	NA	TRBV4-1	TRBJ2-3	CASSYDNGGSDGQYF	TGCGCCAGCAGCTATGACAACGGAGGTTCTGATGGGCAGTATTTT
12	NA	NA	TRBV25-1	TRBJ2-7	CASSPSGYEQYF	TGTGCCAGCAGCCCCAGCGGCTACGAGCAGTACTTC
14	many	NA	TRBV6-5	TRBJ2-5	CASGTGTYGETQYF	TGTGCCAGCGGCACCGGGACATATGGAGAGACCCAGTACTTC
14	NA	TRBD1	TRBV7-3	TRBJ2-7	CASSLTGGRNEQYF	TGTGCCAGCAGCTTGACAGGGGGTAGGAACGAGCAGTACTTC
16	NA	NA	TRBV19	TRBJ1-6	CASSIDPQGYTSPLHF	TGTGCCAGTAGTATAGATCCACAGGGCTATACGTCACCCCTCCACTTT
14	NA	TRBD1	TRBV19	TRBJ1-2	CASSKGTGNYGYTF	TGTGCCAGTAGTAAAGGGACAGGGAATTATGGCTACACCTTC
13	few	NA	TRBV7-3	TRBJ2-1	CASSSDSNNEQFF	TGTGCCAGCAGCTCGGACTCAAACAATGAGCAGTTCTTC
11	once	NA	TRBV29-1	TRBJ1-2	CSARGQIGYTF	TGCAGCGCCAGGGGTCAGATTGGCTACACCTTC
13	NA	TRBD1	TRBV29-1	TRBJ1-6	CSVGDRRNSPLHF	TGCAGCGTTGGGGACAGAAGAAATTCACCCCTCCACTTT
15	NA	NA	TRBV29-1	TRBJ1-6	CSVEDRPHRDSPLHF	TGCAGCGTTGAAGATCGCCCTCATCGGGATTCACCCCTCCACTTT
14	NA	NA	TRBV5-1	TRBJ1-3	CASSRGFAGNTIYF	TGCGCCAGCAGCCGAGGGTTTGCTGGAAACACCATATATTTT
13	NA	TRBD1	TRBV29-1	TRBJ1-2	CSVEESIEGARAF	TGCAGCGTTGAAGAATCCATAGAGGGGGCTAGGGCCTTC
13	NA	NA	TRBV5-1	TRBJ1-5	CASRRDSNQPQHF	TGCGCCAGCAGGAGGGATAGCAATCAGCCCCAGCATTTT
15	NA	NA	TRBV5-1	TRBJ2-6	CASSGAFSGANVLTF	TGCGCCAGCAGCGGGGCGTTCTCTGGGGCCAACGTCCTGACTTTC
13	NA	NA	TRBV27	TRBJ2-5	CASSYLLGRPPYF	TGTGCCAGCAGTTACCTCCTGGGCAGACCACCGTACTTC
17	NA	TRBD1	TRBV30	TRBJ1-1	CAWTERGQGARGTEAFF	TGTGCCTGGACCGAACGAGGACAGGGGGCCCGAGGCACTGAAGCTTTCTTT
14	NA	NA	TRBV18	TRBJ1-1	CASSGGSMNTEAFF	TGTGCCAGCTCAGGGGGCAGCATGAACACTGAAGCTTTCTTT
13	NA	TRBD1	TRBV29-1	TRBJ1-1	CSVGQGKNTEAFF	TGCAGCGTCGGACAGGGGAAAAACACTGAAGCTTTCTTT
13	NA	TRBD1	TRBV5-1	TRBJ2-1	CASSYGQGNEQFF	TGCGCCAGCAGCTATGGACAGGGGAATGAGCAGTTCTTC